Each of the 24 T cell receptor beta chains below was sequenced from the same sample in a study of T cell responses to AZD1222 COVID-19 vaccine. Sequencing used immunoSEQ multiplex PCR; TCRdb keeps in-frame clones, though not all of them. The sample carries over 80,000 clones, approximately 90% recorded once. The sample in question was peripheral blood, obtained on day 0 of AZD1222 vaccination. These receptors all come from an adult in good health.

The chain joins TRBV7-9 to TRBJ2-1, with 12 nucleotides matching TRBD2. CDR1 is SEHNR, CDR2 FQNEAQ, per germline (reference sequence). The V segment lost 4 bases and the J segment 8 bases; nucleotides outside the gene matches: 12. This CDR3 has 17 amino acids. CDR3 in amino acids: CASSSTFASGRGHEQFF. CDR3 coding DNA: TGTGCCAGCAGCTCAACCTTCGCTAGCGGGAGGGGACATGAGCAGTTCTTC.

The V and J genes are TRBV11-1 and TRBJ2-5; D is unresolved. Trimming stripped 2 bases from V and 1 base from J, with 5 bases between. Germline lookup yields CDR1 SGHAT and CDR2 FQDESV (reference sequence). The CDR3 spans 13 residues. The CDR3 nucleotides read TGTGCCAGCAGCTTAAACAGCCAAGAGACCCAGTACTTC. It translates to CASSLNSQETQYF.

This clone was seen just once. The chain recombines TRBV7-2 with TRBJ1-2, with no clear D. Trimming removed 1 base from V and 5 bases from J, with 8 bases in between. CDR1 is SGHTA, CDR2 FQGNSA, per germline. This CDR3 has 13 amino acids. CDR3 amino acids: CASSLEGLYGYTF. In nucleotides, the CDR3 is TGTGCCAGCAGCTTAGAAGGCCTTTATGGCTACACCTTC. Full variable domain (rest looked up from reference TRBV7-2 and TRBJ1-2): GAGVSQSPSNKVTEKGKDVELRCDPISGHTALYWYRQSLGQGLEFLIYFQGNSAPDKSGLPSDRFSAERTGGSVSTLTIQRTQQEDSAVYLCASSLEGLYGYTFGSGTRLTVV.

V and J are TRBV23-1 and TRBJ1-3; TRBD1 agrees at 7 bases. TRBV23-1 is labeled an ORF, and its function is uncertain. The CDR3 has 18 residues. J gave up 6 bases and V 4 bases, and 18 bases lay outside the gene matches. The CDR3 coding sequence is TGCGCCAGCAGTCGAATTAATCGAACTGGACAGGCCGTAAACACCATATATTTT. Encoded protein: CASSRINRTGQAVNTIYF.

The V gene is TRBV4-1, the J gene TRBJ2-1; 7 bases align to TRBD1. With 1 base clipped from V and 4 bases from J, the junction kept 1 base outside the gene matches. Looked up from germline, CDR1 is MGHRA and CDR2 is YSYEKL. The CDR3 length is 14 residues. CDR3 sequence (DNA): TGCGCCAGCAGCCAAGGACAGGGTTACAATGAGCAGTTCTTC. It translates to CASSQGQGYNEQFF.

This chain links TRBV19 with TRBJ1-2; possibly TRBD1 for D (5 bases). CDR3 length: 13 residues. V dropped 4 bases and J dropped 5 bases, with 11 bases sitting between them. In germline, CDR1 is LNHDA, CDR2 SQIVND (reference sequence). CDR3: CASSTGQAYGYTF. The CDR3 region has the DNA TGTGCCAGTAGTACCGGACAAGCTTATGGCTACACCTTC.

The chain carries TRBV27 and TRBJ1-2; TRBD1 agrees at 8 bases. V was pared by 1 base and J by 8 bases, with 9 bases of the junction left unmatched. The CDR3 spans 15 residues. The V gene's germline CDR1 is MNHEY and CDR2 SMNVEV (reference sequence). The CDR3 reads CASSLLQGAPFGYTF. Written as DNA, the CDR3 is TGTGCCAGCAGTTTATTGCAGGGGGCTCCTTTCGGCTACACCTTC.

V and J are TRBV19 and TRBJ1-1; weak D call: TRBD1 (5 bases). The germline V gene encodes CDR1 LNHDA and CDR2 SQIVND (reference sequence). V lost 9 bases and J lost 5, with 19 bases in between. The CDR3 spans 14 residues. CDR3 protein: CASRTLQGGTEAFF. CDR3 nucleotide sequence: TGTGCCAGCAGAACCCTCCAGGGAGGAACTGAAGCTTTCTTT. Full variable domain (missing parts from reference TRBV19 and TRBJ1-1): DGGITQSPKYLFRKEGQNVTLSCEQNLNHDAMYWYRQDPGQGLRLIYYSQIVNDFQKGDIAEGYSVSREKKESFPLTVTSAQKNPTAFYLCASRTLQGGTEAFFGQGTRLTVV.

The J gene is TRBJ2-7, the V gene TRBV6-5; D is perhaps TRBD1 (6 bases). V was cut by 5 bases and J by 0 bases, with 14 bases left in between. This CDR3 region has 15 residues. In germline, CDR1 is MNHEY, CDR2 SVGAGI. The chain's CDR3 is CASSKPTGASYEQYF. The CDR3 DNA reads as TGTGCCAGCAGTAAACCGACAGGAGCCTCCTACGAGCAGTACTTC.

This clone was seen just once. The chain carries TRBV7-3 and TRBJ2-2; 11 bases fit TRBD2. Looked up from germline, CDR1 is SGHTA and CDR2 is FQGTGA. The trim removed 4 bases at V and 4 bases at J, leaving 8 bases unmatched. The CDR3 loop spans 17 amino acids. The CDR3 sequence is CASSSTSGRGGTGELFF. DNA of the CDR3: TGTGCCAGCAGCTCAACTAGCGGGAGAGGGGGCACCGGGGAGCTGTTTTTT.

The chain carries TRBV5-1 and TRBJ2-3; TRBD2 might be the D (5 bases). The V end was cut by 5 bases, the J end by 5 bases, with 15 bases between. The germline gives CDR1 SGHRS, CDR2 YFSETQ. The CDR3 covers 14 residues. CDR3 in DNA: TGCGCCAGCAGAGAGGCCCCTGAGGGAGATACGCAGTATTTT. Its protein product is CASREAPEGDTQYF.

The chain employs TRBV9 and TRBJ2-3; D is unresolved. V dropped 3 bases and J dropped 0 bases, with 8 bases sitting between them. The CDR3 runs 14 residues. Germline V gives CDR1 SGDLS, CDR2 YYNGEE. Here the CDR3 reads CASSEDKSTDTQYF. CDR3 nucleotide sequence: TGTGCCAGCAGCGAGGATAAAAGCACAGATACGCAGTATTTT.

The chain joins TRBV3-1 (or the pseudogene TRBV3-2) to TRBJ1-1, with unresolved D. CDR1 LGHDT and CDR2 YNNKEL come from the germline V gene (reference sequence). The CDR3 extends over 14 amino acids. Trimming shortened V by 4 bases and J by 1 base, and 10 bases separated the two germline ends. The CDR3 reads CASSPQGANTEAFF. The CDR3, as DNA: TGTGCCAGCAGCCCCCAAGGAGCGAACACTGAAGCTTTCTTT.

This chain joins TRBV29-1 and TRBJ1-5; the D gene is possibly TRBD1 (5 bases). Trimming removed 3 bases at V and 7 bases at J, with 10 bases between. Germline CDR1 SQVTM, CDR2 ANQGSEA. This CDR3 has 12 residues. In DNA, the CDR3 is TGCAGCGTTGAGCAGGGAGGACAGCCCCAGCATTTT. Translated: CSVEQGGQPQHF.

The chain employs TRBV6-6 and TRBJ1-1; D gene uncertain. The germline V gene encodes CDR1 MNHNY and CDR2 SVGAGI (reference sequence). Trimming took off 8 bases at V and 5 bases at J, with 12 bases between the two ends. The CDR3 totals 12 residues. CDR3 in amino acids: CASSKGGTEAFF. CDR3 coding DNA: TGTGCCAGCTCGAAGGGCGGAACTGAAGCTTTCTTT.

This clone was counted once. J is TRBJ1-6 and V is TRBV15; 8 positions match TRBD1. V dropped 4 bases and J dropped 7; count of bases not matched to a gene: 6. The germline CDR1 and CDR2 sequences are LNHNV and YYDKDF (reference sequence). CDR3 length equals 15 residues. CDR3 coding DNA: TGTGCCACCAGCAAAACAGGGGGATTCAATTCACCCCTCCACTTT. Residues: CATSKTGGFNSPLHF.

The genes are TRBV18 and TRBJ2-7; 9 bases map to TRBD1. This CDR3 is 14 amino acids long. CDR1 is KGHSH, CDR2 LQKENI, per germline. The ends lost 7 bases at V and 3 bases at J; junction bases unmatched: 7. CDR3 nucleotide sequence: TGTGCCAGCTTAGAAGGACAGGGGAACTACGAGCAGTACTTC. Its translation is CASLEGQGNYEQYF.

The rearrangement links TRBV25-1 to TRBJ2-7; possible D gene TRBD2, 5 bases. V was shortened by 2 bases and J by 1 base, with 9 bases between the two germline ends. The length of the CDR3 is 14 residues. Germline loops: CDR1 MGHDK, CDR2 SYGVNS. The CDR3 loop reads CASSETGRSYEQYF. In DNA, the CDR3 is TGTGCCAGCAGTGAAACGGGGAGATCCTACGAGCAGTACTTC.

This rearrangement joins TRBV10-3 to TRBJ2-1, with D possibly matching TRBD2 (8 bases). V shed 0 bases and J shed 0 bases, with 15 bases lying between them. This CDR3 contains 18 residues. CDR1 and CDR2 (germline): ENHRY, SYGVKD. The CDR3 DNA sequence: TGTGCCATCAGTGAGTCGGGGGACAGCGGGAGCTCCTACAATGAGCAGTTCTTC. Translation gives CAISESGDSGSSYNEQFF.

Only one count was recorded for this clone. This chain links TRBV5-4 with TRBJ2-3; D could derive from TRBD1 or TRBD2 (7 bases each). CDR1 is SGHNT and CDR2 is YYREEE in the germline V gene (reference sequence). Between the trimmed V and J ends, which lost 4 bases and 3 bases, there was a span of 15 bases. The length of the CDR3 is 15 residues. The CDR3 DNA reads TGTGCCAGCAGCCCTCGACAGGGAGGGACAGATACGCAGTATTTT. It specifies CASSPRQGGTDTQYF. Together with reference TRBV5-4 and TRBJ2-3, the CDR3 gives the full variable domain: ETGVTQSPTHLIKTRGQQVTLRCSSQSGHNTVSWYQQALGQGPQFIFQYYREEENGRGNFPPRFSGLQFPNYSSELNVNALELDDSALYLCASSPRQGGTDTQYFGPGTRLTVL.

This clone was counted once. The gene calls are TRBV29-1 and TRBJ2-3; TRBD2 matches at 7 bases. The CDR3 is made up of 14 amino acids. Germline loops: CDR1 SQVTM, CDR2 ANQGSEA. Trimming removed 6 bases from V and 0 bases from J; junction bases left unmatched: 6. CDR3 DNA sequence: TGCAGCGTGCAGGCGGGAGTGAGCACAGATACGCAGTATTTT. This translates into CSVQAGVSTDTQYF.

The chain uses TRBV28 and TRBJ2-1; no reliable D call. The CDR3 runs to 14 residues. Trimming removed 3 bases from V and 7 bases from J, with 13 bases in between. Germline CDR1 reads MDHEN; CDR2 reads SYDVKM. CDR3 in amino acids: CASSFYEVGNEQFF. DNA of the CDR3: TGTGCCAGCAGTTTTTACGAGGTGGGGAATGAGCAGTTCTTC.

The CDR3 DNA reads TGTGCCGTGGGGGAGGGGGATACGCAGTATTTT. Its translation: CAVGEGDTQYF. The chain uses TRBV7-3 and TRBJ2-3, with 7 bases fitting TRBD2. This CDR3 spans 11 amino acids. From germline, CDR1 is SGHTA and CDR2 FQGTGA. Unmatched junction bases numbered 5, after V lost 11 bases and J lost 6 bases.

The V and J genes are TRBV7-2 and TRBJ1-4, with D hard to call. Germline CDR1 and CDR2: SGHTA and FQGNSA. Deletions cut 2 bases from V and 8 bases from J, with 12 bases between. This CDR3 is built from 14 residues. This CDR3 is CASSLSTASEKLFF. CDR3 bases: TGTGCCAGCAGCTTAAGCACGGCTAGCGAAAAACTGTTTTTT. The whole variable domain, remainder taken from reference TRBV7-2 and TRBJ1-4, is GAGVSQSPSNKVTEKGKDVELRCDPISGHTALYWYRQSLGQGLEFLIYFQGNSAPDKSGLPSDRFSAERTGGSVSTLTIQRTQQEDSAVYLCASSLSTASEKLFFGSGTQLSVL.